The rows below give T cell receptor beta chains drawn from one sample of a study of T-cell reconstitution after alpha-beta-depleted transplantation in children. TCRdb re-called the PCR reads through MiXCR, storing one row per CDR3 protein. In the table there are 100,000 to 120,000 distinct CDR3 sequences, roughly 6.1% of which are singletons. The input for sequencing was PBMCs, mostly from graft donor cells, taken 360 days after TCRalphabeta/CD19-depleted stem cell transplant. These receptors were collected from a male patient between 2 and 10 years old who had a stem cell transplant for acute lymphoblastic leukemia, so the T cells may come from the graft donor. Both conserved end residues are trimmed from each CDR3. Each record gives: J gene, CDR3 length, V gene, CDR3 protein.

j_gene: TRBJ2-7
len: 14
v_gene: TRBV7-9
CDR3aa: ASSLLPSGRSYEQY

j_gene: TRBJ2-7
len: 12
v_gene: TRBV4-3
CDR3aa: ASSQATGGYEQY

j_gene: TRBJ1-3
len: 12
v_gene: TRBV7-3
CDR3aa: ASSLRNSGNTIY

j_gene: TRBJ2-3
len: 12
v_gene: TRBV6-2/TRBV6-3
CDR3aa: ASVLGGITDTQY

j_gene: TRBJ1-1
len: 13
v_gene: TRBV5-1
CDR3aa: ASSLKRGWNTEAF

j_gene: TRBJ2-5
len: 13
v_gene: TRBV27
CDR3aa: ASSLSAGFVETQY

j_gene: TRBJ2-7
len: 11
v_gene: TRBV20-1
CDR3aa: SAPARGPYEQY

j_gene: TRBJ2-3
len: 14
v_gene: TRBV4-3
CDR3aa: ASSQDGWEREDTQY

j_gene: TRBJ2-3
len: 13
v_gene: TRBV7-8
CDR3aa: ASRTPGLLTDTQY

j_gene: TRBJ2-5
len: 14
v_gene: TRBV27
CDR3aa: ASSPRTSGAWETQY

j_gene: TRBJ2-7
len: 12
v_gene: TRBV28
CDR3aa: ASSSRLAGSSEY

j_gene: TRBJ1-1
len: 13
v_gene: TRBV6-1
CDR3aa: ASSDLQGGNTEAF

j_gene: TRBJ2-7
len: 9
v_gene: TRBV9
CDR3aa: ASSAGTEQY

j_gene: TRBJ2-6
len: 16
v_gene: TRBV7-7
CDR3aa: ASSLEDRRSSGANVLT

j_gene: TRBJ2-3
len: 13
v_gene: TRBV7-9
CDR3aa: ASTQAGRGRDTQY

j_gene: TRBJ2-7
len: 13
v_gene: TRBV6-1
CDR3aa: ASSKTASFPYEQY

j_gene: TRBJ2-3
len: 10
v_gene: TRBV27
CDR3aa: ASSFLGGGQY

j_gene: TRBJ2-3
len: 12
v_gene: TRBV10-1
CDR3aa: ASSDPGPFFTQY

j_gene: TRBJ1-2
len: 14
v_gene: TRBV6-2/TRBV6-3
CDR3aa: ASSSRAKGLYYGYT

j_gene: TRBJ2-7
len: 13
v_gene: TRBV27
CDR3aa: ASSRAVNLPYEQY

j_gene: TRBJ2-2
len: 13
v_gene: TRBV20-1
CDR3aa: SAREGSPRTGELF

j_gene: TRBJ1-2
len: 10
v_gene: TRBV10-3
CDR3aa: ATDRGQRDYT

j_gene: TRBJ2-7
len: 12
v_gene: TRBV11-3
CDR3aa: ASSLVDCIYEQY

j_gene: TRBJ1-2
len: 10
v_gene: TRBV29-1
CDR3aa: SVDQDPYGYT

j_gene: TRBJ1-4
len: 13
v_gene: TRBV6-1
CDR3aa: ASRSLGQVNEKLF

j_gene: TRBJ1-1
len: 12
v_gene: TRBV2
CDR3aa: ASSAATLNTEAF

j_gene: TRBJ2-3
len: 13
v_gene: TRBV12-3/TRBV12-4
CDR3aa: ASSQSGRAADTQY

j_gene: TRBJ1-1
len: 12
v_gene: TRBV5-6
CDR3aa: ASSYRGRVTEAF

j_gene: TRBJ2-3
len: 11
v_gene: TRBV15
CDR3aa: ATSIRSRDTQY

j_gene: TRBJ2-5
len: 11
v_gene: TRBV10-3
CDR3aa: AIKLAGEETQY

j_gene: TRBJ2-7
len: 13
v_gene: TRBV9
CDR3aa: ASSVDTGGASEQY